This T cell receptor beta chain is from a study of CD8 T cells in ankylosing spondylitis. Notes on the study in general: Eight or nine highly homologous variants made up a TCR beta motif that seemed to typify ankylosing spondylitis blood. Reports say disease-linked clones showed up significantly more in matched ankylosing spondylitis synovial fluid.

A few counts support this clonotype. What it binds is not known. The CDR3 has 13 amino acids. Germline trimming cut 7 bases from V and 0 bases from J; bases unmatched to any gene: 4. Germline V gene sequence: CDR1 DFQATT, CDR2 SNEGSKA (reference sequence). TCRdb used MiXCR to reprocess the 5' RACE reads, holding one entry per CDR3 protein. The data show more than 650,000 distinct CDR3 sequences, about 12% seen once. The TCR was taken from a male donor with ankylosing spondylitis. Sequences were obtained from blood, either unsorted or a sorted T cell fraction (not recorded which). The chain couples TRBV20-1 to TRBJ2-3; 7 nucleotides line up with TRBD1. The CDR3 loop is CSVTGASTDTQYF. The CDR3 bases are TGCAGTGTTACAGGGGCCAGCACAGATACGCAGTATTTT.